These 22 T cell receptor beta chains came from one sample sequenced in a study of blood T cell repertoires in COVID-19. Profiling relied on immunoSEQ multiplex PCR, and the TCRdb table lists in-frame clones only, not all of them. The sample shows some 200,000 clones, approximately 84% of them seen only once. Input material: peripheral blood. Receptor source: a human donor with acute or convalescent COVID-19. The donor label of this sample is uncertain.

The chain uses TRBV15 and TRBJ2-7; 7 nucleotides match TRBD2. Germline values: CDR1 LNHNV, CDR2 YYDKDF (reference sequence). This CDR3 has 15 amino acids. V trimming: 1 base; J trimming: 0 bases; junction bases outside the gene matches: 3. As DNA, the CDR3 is TGTGCCACCAGCAGAGGTGGGGGGGTCTCCTACGAGCAGTACTTC. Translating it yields CATSRGGGVSYEQYF.

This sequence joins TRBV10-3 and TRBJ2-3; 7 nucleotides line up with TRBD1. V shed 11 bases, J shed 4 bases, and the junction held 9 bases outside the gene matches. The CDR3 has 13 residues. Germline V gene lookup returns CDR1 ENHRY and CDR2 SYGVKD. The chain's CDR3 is CASGQGVSDTQYF. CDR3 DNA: TGTGCCTCCGGGCAGGGGGTTTCAGATACGCAGTATTTT.

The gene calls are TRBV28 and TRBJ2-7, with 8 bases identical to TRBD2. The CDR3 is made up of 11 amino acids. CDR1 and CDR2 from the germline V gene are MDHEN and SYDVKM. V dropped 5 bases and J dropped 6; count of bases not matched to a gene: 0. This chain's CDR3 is CASSRGGEQYF. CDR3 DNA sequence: TGTGCCAGCAGTCGGGGGGGCGAGCAGTACTTC. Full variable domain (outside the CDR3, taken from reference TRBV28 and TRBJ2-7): DVKVTQSSRYLVKRTGEKVFLECVQDMDHENMFWYRQDPGLGLRLIYFSYDVKMKEKGDIPEGYSVSREKKERFSLILESASTNQTSMYLCASSRGGEQYFGPGTRLTVT.

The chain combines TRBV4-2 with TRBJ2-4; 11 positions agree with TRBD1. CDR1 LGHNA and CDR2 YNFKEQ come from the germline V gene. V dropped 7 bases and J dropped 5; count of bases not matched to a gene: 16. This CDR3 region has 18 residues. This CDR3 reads CASTKGMGQGGIQNIQYF. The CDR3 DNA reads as TGTGCCAGCACCAAGGGAATGGGACAGGGGGGGATCCAAAACATTCAGTACTTC.

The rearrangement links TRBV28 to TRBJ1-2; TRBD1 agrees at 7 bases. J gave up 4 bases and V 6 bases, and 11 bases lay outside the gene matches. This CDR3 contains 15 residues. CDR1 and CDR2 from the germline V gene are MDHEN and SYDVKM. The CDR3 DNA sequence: TGTGCCAGCAGGGGGGGCAGACAGGGCGTCTATGGCTACACCTTC. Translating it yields CASRGGRQGVYGYTF.

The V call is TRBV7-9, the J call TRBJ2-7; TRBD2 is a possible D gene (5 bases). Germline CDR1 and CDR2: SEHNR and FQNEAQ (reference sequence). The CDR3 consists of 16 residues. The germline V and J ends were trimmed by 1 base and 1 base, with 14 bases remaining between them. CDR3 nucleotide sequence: TGTGCCAGCAGCTTAGGAGAGGAGCGAGGGTCCTACGAGCAGTACTTC. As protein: CASSLGEERGSYEQYF. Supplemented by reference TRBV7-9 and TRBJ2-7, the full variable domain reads DTGVSQNPRHKITKRGQNVTFRCDPISEHNRLYWYRQTLGQGPEFLTYFQNEAQLEKSRLLSDRFSAERPKGSFSTLEIQRTEQGDSAMYLCASSLGEERGSYEQYFGPGTRLTVT.

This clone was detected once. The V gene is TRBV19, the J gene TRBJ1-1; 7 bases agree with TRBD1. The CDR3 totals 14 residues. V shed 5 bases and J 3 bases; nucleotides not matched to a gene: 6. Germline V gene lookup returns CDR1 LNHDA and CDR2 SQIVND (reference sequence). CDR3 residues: CASSERGPDTEAFF. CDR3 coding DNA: TGTGCCAGTAGTGAAAGGGGGCCGGACACTGAAGCTTTCTTT.

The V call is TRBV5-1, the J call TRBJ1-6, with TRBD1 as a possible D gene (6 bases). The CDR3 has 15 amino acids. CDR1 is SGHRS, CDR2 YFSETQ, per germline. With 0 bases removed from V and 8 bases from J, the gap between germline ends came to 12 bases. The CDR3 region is CASSLGGGSDSPLHF. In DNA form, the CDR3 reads TGCGCCAGCAGCTTGGGCGGGGGCTCGGATTCACCCCTCCACTTT. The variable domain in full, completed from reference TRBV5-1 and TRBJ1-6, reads KAGVTQTPRYLIKTRGQQVTLSCSPISGHRSVSWYQQTPGQGLQFLFEYFSETQRNKGNFPGRFSGRQFSNSRSEMNVSTLELGDSALYLCASSLGGGSDSPLHFGNGTRLTVT.

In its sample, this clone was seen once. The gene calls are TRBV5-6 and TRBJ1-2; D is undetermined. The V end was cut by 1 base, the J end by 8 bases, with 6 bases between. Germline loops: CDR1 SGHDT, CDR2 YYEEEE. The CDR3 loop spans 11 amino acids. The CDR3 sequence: CASSLQRGYTF. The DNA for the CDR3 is TGTGCCAGCAGCTTGCAGAGGGGCTACACCTTC.

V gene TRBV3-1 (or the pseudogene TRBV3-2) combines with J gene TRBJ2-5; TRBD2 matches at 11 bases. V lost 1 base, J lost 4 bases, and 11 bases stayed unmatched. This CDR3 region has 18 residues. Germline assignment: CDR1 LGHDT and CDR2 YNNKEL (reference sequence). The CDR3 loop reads CASSQANSGRALRETQYF. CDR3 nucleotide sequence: TGTGCCAGCAGCCAAGCTAATAGCGGGAGGGCCCTGAGAGAGACCCAGTACTTC.

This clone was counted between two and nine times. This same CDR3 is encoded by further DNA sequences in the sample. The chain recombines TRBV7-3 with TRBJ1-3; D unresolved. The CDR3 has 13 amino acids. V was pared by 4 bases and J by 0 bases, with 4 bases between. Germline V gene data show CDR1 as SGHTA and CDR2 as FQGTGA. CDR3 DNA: TGTGCCAGCAGCTCGAGCTCTGGAAACACCATATATTTT. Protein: CASSSSSGNTIYF.

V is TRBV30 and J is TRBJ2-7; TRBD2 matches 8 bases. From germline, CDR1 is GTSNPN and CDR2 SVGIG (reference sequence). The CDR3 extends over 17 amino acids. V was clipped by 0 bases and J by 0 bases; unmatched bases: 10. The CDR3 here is CAWSVTLERGSSYEQYF. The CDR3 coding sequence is TGTGCCTGGAGTGTAACCCTCGAGCGGGGGAGCTCCTACGAGCAGTACTTC.

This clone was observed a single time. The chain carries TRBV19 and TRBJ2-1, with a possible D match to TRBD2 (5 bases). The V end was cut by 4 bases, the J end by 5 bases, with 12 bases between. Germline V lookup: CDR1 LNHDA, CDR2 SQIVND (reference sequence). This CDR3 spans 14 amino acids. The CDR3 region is CASSTGGFDNEQFF. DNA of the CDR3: TGTGCCAGTAGTACAGGAGGTTTCGACAATGAGCAGTTCTTC. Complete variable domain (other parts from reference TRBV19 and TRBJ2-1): DGGITQSPKYLFRKEGQNVTLSCEQNLNHDAMYWYRQDPGQGLRLIYYSQIVNDFQKGDIAEGYSVSREKKESFPLTVTSAQKNPTAFYLCASSTGGFDNEQFFGPGTRLTVL.

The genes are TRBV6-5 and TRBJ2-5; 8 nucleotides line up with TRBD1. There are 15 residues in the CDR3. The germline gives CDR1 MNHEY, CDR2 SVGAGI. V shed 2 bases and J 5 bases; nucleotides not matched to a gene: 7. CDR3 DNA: TGTGCCAGCAGTTACCTGGCAGGGGGCTGGGAGACCCAGTACTTC. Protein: CASSYLAGGWETQYF.

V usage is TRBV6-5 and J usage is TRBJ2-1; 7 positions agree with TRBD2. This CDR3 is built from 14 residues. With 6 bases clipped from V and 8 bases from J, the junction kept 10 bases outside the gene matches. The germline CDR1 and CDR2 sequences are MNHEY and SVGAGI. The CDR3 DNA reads TGTGCCAGCAGCGATCAAAGCGGGGTTCATGAGCAGTTCTTC. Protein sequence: CASSDQSGVHEQFF.

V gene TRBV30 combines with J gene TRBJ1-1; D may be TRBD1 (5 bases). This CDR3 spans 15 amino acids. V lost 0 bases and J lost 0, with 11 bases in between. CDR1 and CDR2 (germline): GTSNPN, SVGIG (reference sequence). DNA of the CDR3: TGTGCCTGGAGTGTACAGACAGCCTTGAACACTGAAGCTTTCTTT. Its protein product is CAWSVQTALNTEAFF.

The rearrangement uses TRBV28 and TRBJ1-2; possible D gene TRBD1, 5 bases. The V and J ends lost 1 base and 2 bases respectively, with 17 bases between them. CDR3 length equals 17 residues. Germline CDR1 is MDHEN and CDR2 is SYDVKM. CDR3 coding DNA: TGTGCCAGCAGTTTATTCCACTCGGGGGAACACAACTATGGCTACACCTTC. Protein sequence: CASSLFHSGEHNYGYTF.

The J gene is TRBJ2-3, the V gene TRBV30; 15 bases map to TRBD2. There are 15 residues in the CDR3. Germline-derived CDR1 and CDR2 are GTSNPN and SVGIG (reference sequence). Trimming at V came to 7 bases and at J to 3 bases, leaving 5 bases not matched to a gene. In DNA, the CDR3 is TGTGCCTCTGGGACTAGCGGGAGGAAGACAGATACGCAGTATTTT. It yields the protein CASGTSGRKTDTQYF.

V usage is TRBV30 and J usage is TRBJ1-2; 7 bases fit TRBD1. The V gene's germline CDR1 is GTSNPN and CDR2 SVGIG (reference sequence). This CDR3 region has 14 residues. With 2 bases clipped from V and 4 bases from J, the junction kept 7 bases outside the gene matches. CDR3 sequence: CAWSLKQGSYGYTF. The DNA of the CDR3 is TGTGCCTGGAGTCTCAAACAGGGGTCCTATGGCTACACCTTC. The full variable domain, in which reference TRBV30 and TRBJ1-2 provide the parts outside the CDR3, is SQTIHQWPATLVQPVGSPLSLECTVEGTSNPNLYWYRQAAGRGLQLLFYSVGIGQISSEVPQNLSASRPQDRQFILSSKKLLLSDSGFYLCAWSLKQGSYGYTFGSGTRLTVV.

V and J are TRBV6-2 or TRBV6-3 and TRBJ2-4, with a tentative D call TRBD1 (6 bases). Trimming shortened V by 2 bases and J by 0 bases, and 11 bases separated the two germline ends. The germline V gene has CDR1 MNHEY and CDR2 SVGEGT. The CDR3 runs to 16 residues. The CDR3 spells CASSYHDRLAKNIQYF. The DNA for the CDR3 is TGTGCCAGCAGTTACCACGACAGGCTAGCCAAAAACATTCAGTACTTC.

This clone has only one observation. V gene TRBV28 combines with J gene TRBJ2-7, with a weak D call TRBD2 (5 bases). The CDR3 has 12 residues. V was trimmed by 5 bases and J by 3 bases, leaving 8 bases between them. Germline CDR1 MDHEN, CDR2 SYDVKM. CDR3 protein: CASSPAGYEQYF. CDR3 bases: TGTGCCAGCAGTCCCGCGGGCTACGAGCAGTACTTC. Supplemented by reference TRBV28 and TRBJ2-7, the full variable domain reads DVKVTQSSRYLVKRTGEKVFLECVQDMDHENMFWYRQDPGLGLRLIYFSYDVKMKEKGDIPEGYSVSREKKERFSLILESASTNQTSMYLCASSPAGYEQYFGPGTRLTVT.

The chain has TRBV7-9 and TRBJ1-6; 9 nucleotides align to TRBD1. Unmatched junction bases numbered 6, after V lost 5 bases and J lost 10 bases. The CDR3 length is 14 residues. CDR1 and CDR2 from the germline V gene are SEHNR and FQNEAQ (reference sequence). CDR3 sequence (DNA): TGTGCCAGCAGCAGGACAGGGGACGGCTCACCCCTCCACTTT. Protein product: CASSRTGDGSPLHF. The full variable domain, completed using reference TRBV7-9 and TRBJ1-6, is DTGVSQNPRHKITKRGQNVTFRCDPISEHNRLYWYRQTLGQGPEFLTYFQNEAQLEKSRLLSDRFSAERPKGSFSTLEIQRTEQGDSAMYLCASSRTGDGSPLHFGNGTRLTVT.